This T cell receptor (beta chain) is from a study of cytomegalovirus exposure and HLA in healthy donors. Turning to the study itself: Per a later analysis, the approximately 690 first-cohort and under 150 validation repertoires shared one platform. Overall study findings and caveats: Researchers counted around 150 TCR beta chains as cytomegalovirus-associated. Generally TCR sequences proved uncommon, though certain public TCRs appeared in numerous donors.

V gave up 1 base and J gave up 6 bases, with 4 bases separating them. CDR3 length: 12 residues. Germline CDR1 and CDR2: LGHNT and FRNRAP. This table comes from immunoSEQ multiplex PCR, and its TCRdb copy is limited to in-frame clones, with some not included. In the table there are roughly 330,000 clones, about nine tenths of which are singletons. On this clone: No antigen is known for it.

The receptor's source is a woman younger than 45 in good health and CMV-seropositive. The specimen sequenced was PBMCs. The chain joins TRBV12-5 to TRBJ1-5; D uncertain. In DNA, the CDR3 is TGTGCTAGTGGTTTGGGTGGTCAGCCCCAGCATTTT. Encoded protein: CASGLGGQPQHF. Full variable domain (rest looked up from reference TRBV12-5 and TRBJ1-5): DARVTQTPRHKVTEMGQEVTMRCQPILGHNTVFWYRQTMMQGLELLAYFRNRAPLDDSGMPKDRFSAEMPDATLATLKIQPSEPRDSAVYFCASGLGGQPQHFGDGTRLSIL.